The next 27 T cell receptor beta chains were all read from a single sample in a study of cytomegalovirus exposure and HLA in healthy donors. The PCR contained 60 Vbeta and 13 Jbeta primers. The table came from immunoSEQ multiplex PCR; TCRdb's copy has only in-frame clones and leaves some out. The table has 120,000 to 150,000 clones, around a tenth seen once; the top ten hold 1.8%. The sequenced material came from PBMCs. The receptor set was obtained from a male donor in good health and CMV-seronegative.

The CDR3 here is CASSAGPYEQYF. The CDR3 bases are TGTGCCAGCAGTGCAGGGCCCTACGAGCAGTACTTC. The gene calls are TRBV6-5 and TRBJ2-7, with D maybe TRBD1 (5 bases). The V gene's germline CDR1 is MNHEY and CDR2 SVGAGI. Trimming removed 5 bases from V and 2 bases from J, with 7 bases in between. The CDR3 contains 12 residues.

The rearrangement uses TRBV19 and TRBJ2-3; D is perhaps TRBD2 (6 bases). The CDR3 has 17 residues. Per the germline V gene, CDR1 is LNHDA and CDR2 is SQIVND (reference sequence). The V end lost 3 bases, the J end lost 0 bases, and 16 bases lay between the germline ends. The CDR3 reads CASSMLEGPLSTDTQYF. The CDR3 DNA reads as TGTGCCAGTAGTATGTTGGAGGGTCCCCTCAGCACAGATACGCAGTATTTT.

This clone was detected only a few times. V is TRBV6-6 and J is TRBJ1-5, with D possibly being TRBD1 (5 bases). There are 16 residues in the CDR3. Looked up from germline, CDR1 is MNHNY and CDR2 is SVGAGI (reference sequence). V was shortened by 3 bases and J by 6 bases, with 18 bases between the two germline ends. The CDR3 region is CASSYKGMVKAQPQHF. DNA of the CDR3: TGTGCCAGCAGTTATAAGGGGATGGTTAAGGCTCAGCCCCAGCATTTT.

V gene TRBV18 combines with J gene TRBJ1-1; maybe TRBD1 (5 bases). Trimming removed 3 bases at V and 0 bases at J, with 11 bases between. The CDR3 is 15 residues long. Per the germline V gene, CDR1 is KGHSH and CDR2 is LQKENI. The CDR3 nucleotides are TGTGCCAGCTCACCGGCGTCAGGGATGAACACTGAAGCTTTCTTT. This codes for CASSPASGMNTEAFF.

V usage is TRBV7-9 and J usage is TRBJ1-6; 7 nucleotides match TRBD1. V dropped 11 bases and J dropped 6; count of bases not matched to a gene: 7. The CDR3 runs to 13 residues. CDR1 and CDR2 from the germline V gene are SEHNR and FQNEAQ (reference sequence). The CDR3 sequence is CAASGTANSPLHF. In DNA form, the CDR3 reads TGTGCCGCCTCCGGGACAGCTAATTCACCCCTCCACTTT.

CDR3 bases: TGTGCCATCAGTGAAATGGATGCGTACGGGTACACCTTC. Translating it yields CAISEMDAYGYTF. The V and J genes are TRBV10-3 and TRBJ1-2; D is unresolved. Trimming left V 3 bases short and J 11 bases short, with 16 bases between. CDR1 is ENHRY, CDR2 SYGVKD, per germline. The CDR3 length is 13 residues.

This chain links TRBV7-8 with TRBJ2-5; 9 nucleotides match TRBD1. This CDR3 is built from 15 residues. Germline CDR1 is SGHVS and CDR2 is FQNEAQ. V gave up 5 bases and J gave up 1 base; unmatched junction bases: 5. CDR3 nucleotide sequence: TGTGCCAGCAGCCAGCACAGGGGGCGCCAAGAGACCCAGTACTTC. It codes for CASSQHRGRQETQYF.

Written as DNA, the CDR3 is TGTGCCAGCACCCCCACGTACGGTACGGAGACCCAGTACTTC. It encodes CASTPTYGTETQYF. V is TRBV11-1 and J is TRBJ2-5; D remains unclear. The ends were cut back, 7 bases at V and 5 bases at J, with 17 bases in the middle. The V gene's germline CDR1 is SGHAT and CDR2 FQDESV (reference sequence). The CDR3 consists of 14 residues.

This clone has only a few counts. The chain links TRBV7-2 to TRBJ2-5; D possibly corresponds to TRBD2 (7 bases). V dropped 5 bases and J dropped 7 bases, with 20 bases sitting between them. The CDR3 spans 15 residues. Looked up from germline, CDR1 is SGHTA and CDR2 is FQGNSA. In nucleotides, the CDR3 is TGTGCCAGCAGCCAAACGGGGGGCCCCATTGGGACCCAGTACTTC. Translation gives CASSQTGGPIGTQYF.

The chain combines TRBV5-1 with TRBJ2-1; the match to TRBD2 covers 8 bases. With 2 bases clipped from V and 9 bases from J, the junction kept 16 bases outside the gene matches. Germline V gene sequence: CDR1 SGHRS, CDR2 YFSETQ. The CDR3 sequence is 17 residues long. The chain's CDR3 is CASSFVVGGGTKGEQFF. In DNA, the CDR3 is TGCGCCAGCAGCTTTGTAGTCGGGGGGGGGACTAAGGGTGAGCAGTTCTTC.

This sequence joins TRBV27 and TRBJ2-1, with D tentatively TRBD2 (6 bases). The CDR3 loop spans 12 amino acids. The germline V gene has CDR1 MNHEY and CDR2 SMNVEV (reference sequence). The V end was cut by 8 bases, the J end by 4 bases, with 9 bases between. CDR3 loop: CASWGRYNEQFF. The CDR3 nucleotides read TGTGCCAGCTGGGGGAGGTACAATGAGCAGTTCTTC.

The chain couples TRBV11-2 to TRBJ2-7, with 10 bases fitting TRBD1. This CDR3 spans 14 amino acids. With 5 bases clipped from V and 2 bases from J, the junction kept 3 bases outside the gene matches. Germline CDR1 and CDR2: SGHAT and FQNNGV. The DNA for the CDR3 is TGTGCCAGCAGCGCCGGGACAGGGGCCTACGAGCAGTACTTC. This gives the protein CASSAGTGAYEQYF.

The chain employs TRBV6-5 and TRBJ2-3; a weak D match, TRBD2 (7 bases). Per germline, CDR1 MNHEY and CDR2 SVGAGI. The V and J ends lost 6 bases and 5 bases respectively, with 15 bases between them. The CDR3 runs 14 residues. The CDR3 reads CASRESGGVDTQYF. CDR3 DNA: TGTGCCAGCAGGGAGTCGGGGGGCGTAGATACGCAGTATTTT.

A few counts support this clone. J is TRBJ1-2 and V is TRBV6-5; 8 bases line up with TRBD1. V trimming: 7 bases; J trimming: 4 bases; junction bases outside the gene matches: 8. This CDR3 is built from 14 residues. The germline V gene has CDR1 MNHEY and CDR2 SVGAGI. CDR3 sequence: CASTPGTGVYGYTF. In DNA, the CDR3 is TGTGCCAGCACCCCCGGGACAGGTGTCTATGGCTACACCTTC.

J is TRBJ2-1 and V is TRBV28; TRBD2 matches 10 bases. From germline, CDR1 is MDHEN and CDR2 SYDVKM. With V trimmed by 6 bases and J by 2 bases, 4 bases remained unmatched. CDR3 length: 15 amino acids. This chain's CDR3 is CASRASGSTYNEQFF. The CDR3 DNA reads TGTGCCAGCAGGGCTAGCGGGAGTACCTACAATGAGCAGTTCTTC.

The V call is TRBV6-5, the J call TRBJ1-5; 9 bases align to TRBD1. CDR3 length: 15 amino acids. V trimming: 6 bases; J trimming: 8 bases; junction bases outside the gene matches: 11. Looked up from germline, CDR1 is MNHEY and CDR2 is SVGAGI. This chain's CDR3 is CASRMGQGFGEPQHF. In DNA form, the CDR3 reads TGTGCCAGCAGAATGGGACAGGGCTTCGGGGAGCCCCAGCATTTT.

This clone turned up a few times. The chain uses TRBV6-5 and TRBJ1-4; 10 nucleotides align to TRBD1. Trimming removed 4 bases from V and 5 bases from J; junction bases left unmatched: 4. Germline lookup yields CDR1 MNHEY and CDR2 SVGAGI. The CDR3 contains 15 residues. CDR3 coding DNA: TGTGCCAGCAGTTCAGGACAGGGGGGAAATGAAAAACTGTTTTTT. Amino acid sequence: CASSSGQGGNEKLFF.

This chain joins TRBV28 and TRBJ2-7, with 8 nucleotides matching TRBD1. V lost 6 bases and J lost 5; bases outside the gene matches: 15. Germline CDR1 is MDHEN and CDR2 is SYDVKM. The CDR3 sequence is 16 residues long. CDR3: CASRPGGRQGRHEQYF. DNA for the CDR3: TGTGCCAGCAGGCCCGGGGGAAGACAGGGGAGACACGAGCAGTACTTC. Supplemented by reference TRBV28 and TRBJ2-7, the full variable domain reads DVKVTQSSRYLVKRTGEKVFLECVQDMDHENMFWYRQDPGLGLRLIYFSYDVKMKEKGDIPEGYSVSREKKERFSLILESASTNQTSMYLCASRPGGRQGRHEQYFGPGTRLTVT.

This clone was observed a handful of times. This CDR3 reads CASSLERSSGANVLTF. The CDR3 region has the DNA TGTGCCAGCAGCTTGGAACGGTCCTCTGGGGCCAACGTCCTGACTTTC. V usage is TRBV5-4 and J usage is TRBJ2-6; D remains ambiguous. The length of the CDR3 is 16 residues. Germline lookup yields CDR1 SGHNT and CDR2 YYREEE (reference sequence). V gave up 0 bases and J gave up 0 bases, with 7 bases separating them.

The chain carries TRBV7-9 and TRBJ2-7; maybe TRBD2 (6 bases). Germline V gene sequence: CDR1 SEHNR, CDR2 FQNEAQ (reference sequence). The ends were cut back, 5 bases at V and 0 bases at J, with 14 bases in the middle. CDR3 length equals 15 residues. The chain's CDR3 is CASSGEAGSSYEQYF. CDR3 nucleotide sequence: TGTGCCAGCAGCGGGGAGGCGGGTAGCTCCTACGAGCAGTACTTC.

This clone has just a few counts. The sample contains more than one DNA sequence encoding this CDR3. This chain uses TRBV5-1 with TRBJ1-1; D not certain. Germline assignment: CDR1 SGHRS and CDR2 YFSETQ. Trimming cost V 4 bases and J 2 bases, with 9 bases left between them. The CDR3 is 13 amino acids. In DNA form, the CDR3 reads TGCGCCAGCAGCAGTCAGGTCAACACTGAAGCTTTCTTT. It specifies CASSSQVNTEAFF.

V gene TRBV27 combines with J gene TRBJ2-3; 10 bases are shared with TRBD2. Trimming cost V 1 base and J 5 bases; bases outside gene matches: 6. Germline-derived CDR1 and CDR2 are MNHEY and SMNVEV (reference sequence). This CDR3 is built from 16 residues. The CDR3: CASSLWASGGEDTQYF. For the CDR3, the DNA is TGTGCCAGCAGTTTATGGGCTAGCGGGGGAGAAGATACGCAGTATTTT.

This clone has a handful of counts. The CDR3 region is CASSSWDRSGEQYF. The CDR3 DNA reads as TGTGCCAGCAGTTCATGGGACAGGTCGGGCGAGCAGTACTTC. This chain joins TRBV6-5 and TRBJ2-7; 8 bases are a match to TRBD1. CDR3 length: 14 residues. The germline CDR1 and CDR2 sequences are MNHEY and SVGAGI. The V and J ends lost 4 bases and 6 bases, in that order; junction bases with no gene match: 8.

This clone has just a few counts. The chain employs TRBV30 and TRBJ1-1; D perhaps matches TRBD1 (5 bases). V dropped 6 bases and J dropped 6 bases, with 11 bases sitting between them. The CDR3 extends over 11 amino acids. The germline CDR1 and CDR2 sequences are GTSNPN and SVGIG (reference sequence). The CDR3 region is CACLLTAEAFF. The DNA for the CDR3 is TGTGCCTGCCTCCTGACAGCTGAAGCTTTCTTT.

This clone was seen a handful of times. CDR3 protein: CSARQGGNTEAFF. In nucleotides, the CDR3 is TGCAGCGCCCGACAGGGGGGGAACACTGAAGCTTTCTTT. V and J are TRBV29-1 and TRBJ1-1; 9 nucleotides align to TRBD1. Germline V gene lookup returns CDR1 SQVTM and CDR2 ANQGSEA. The CDR3 is 13 residues long. Trimming cost V 7 bases and J 1 base; bases outside gene matches: 4.

The chain links TRBV7-2 to TRBJ2-6; no clear D. Trimming shortened V by 3 bases and J by 0 bases, and 6 bases separated the two germline ends. CDR3 length equals 15 residues. Germline V gene lookup returns CDR1 SGHTA and CDR2 FQGNSA. The CDR3 DNA follows: TGTGCCAGCAGCTTTGTCCGCTCTGGGGCCAACGTCCTGACTTTC. This sequence encodes CASSFVRSGANVLTF. The full variable domain, with the rest looked up from reference TRBV7-2 and TRBJ2-6, is GAGVSQSPSNKVTEKGKDVELRCDPISGHTALYWYRQSLGQGLEFLIYFQGNSAPDKSGLPSDRFSAERTGGSVSTLTIQRTQQEDSAVYLCASSFVRSGANVLTFGAGSRLTVL.

A few counts support this clone. This sequence joins TRBV5-1 and TRBJ1-2; 10 bases line up with TRBD1. V shed 3 bases and J 9 bases; nucleotides not matched to a gene: 8. The length of the CDR3 is 14 residues. Germline lookup yields CDR1 SGHRS and CDR2 YFSETQ. The CDR3 protein is CASSYTTGGGSYTF. CDR3 nucleotide sequence: TGCGCCAGCAGCTATACGACAGGGGGCGGAAGCTACACCTTC.